Included here is one T cell receptor (beta chain) sequence, with context. This sample is part of a study of T cells in Graves' hyperthyroidism and ophthalmopathy. Whole-study context: At the time of initial diagnosis and before any treatment, peripheral blood was collected.

The CDR3 totals 13 residues. Trimming stripped 4 bases from V and 4 bases from J, with 8 bases between. Germline V gene sequence: CDR1 LNHDA, CDR2 SQIVND (reference sequence). It was RNA transcripts that yielded the amplified TCR beta CDR3 regions. The TCR CDR3 first-round RT-PCR relied on the HTBI primer set. TCRdb reprocessed the multiplex PCR reads with MiXCR, giving one entry per CDR3 protein. The sample lists about 560,000 distinct CDR3 sequences, 16% seen once, with 18% in the top ten. The rearrangement links TRBV19 to TRBJ2-1; D is uncertain. The source is a woman aged 18-29 years with Graves' hyperthyroidism. Source material: blood. CDR3 sequence reads: CASSTPTYNEQFF. DNA of the CDR3: TGTGCCAGTAGTACCCCTACGTACAATGAGCAGTTCTTC. The full variable domain, in which reference TRBV19 and TRBJ2-1 provide the parts outside the CDR3, is DGGITQSPKYLFRKEGQNVTLSCEQNLNHDAMYWYRQDPGQGLRLIYYSQIVNDFQKGDIAEGYSVSREKKESFPLTVTSAQKNPTAFYLCASSTPTYNEQFFGPGTRLTVL.